The rows below give T cell receptor beta chains drawn from one sample of a study of shared clonotypes between healthy human individuals. Using immunoSEQ multiplex PCR, the repertoire was profiled, and TCRdb retains in-frame clones only, with some absent. The sample records about 460,000 clones, approximately 77% being singletons. Sequencing was carried out using PBMCs. The receptor source for this set is a woman in her thirties or forties in good health. Some clones in this sample may be carry-over from other donors' samples. Each CDR3 is given without its conserved first and last residue.

v_call | cdr3_aa
TRBV30 | AWTTGDAKRTQY
TRBV19 | ASSIPNSGNTEAF
TRBV21-1 | ASSKEGMAGGMGRTNEKLF
TRBV6-6 | ASSQGLADNEQF
TRBV15 | ATSLTGGKLL
TRBV4-2 | ASSQDLDTGELF
TRBV28 | ASSIRGMVVEQY
TRBV2 | ASRGGRDGYT
TRBV19 | ASSILAEGYEQY
TRBV9 | ASSEGQRNTIY
TRBV11-2 | ASSLGTGEKLF
TRBV6-1 | ASGKSLRATDTQY
TRBV9 | ASSARTGLDHEQY
TRBV13 | ASSLGRSSYEQY
TRBV28 | ASSLAPLWYEQY
TRBV19 | ASSIRPNYGYT
TRBV7-6 | ASSFAGNTGELF
TRBV30 | AWSQVSNEQY
TRBV7-3 | ASSLNVGVYNEQF
TRBV7-8 | ASSLGDTGYGQPQH
TRBV30 | AWSVRDTDTQY
TRBV5-1 | ASSPQGAGEKLF
TRBV6-5 | ASSPDRQETQY
TRBV5-1 | ASSLEAGGYGYT
TRBV19 | ASSIPENNEQF
TRBV6-1 | ASRRTGVGEAF
TRBV4-3 | ASSQDWQGLNYGYT
TRBV5-5 | ASSLQVGQPQH
TRBV30 | AWSAQGYEQY
TRBV5-1 | ASSESYEQY
TRBV7-2 | ASSLPGVSGANVLT
TRBV9 | ASTQGTGNTIY
TRBV9 | ASSVSGATNTGELF
TRBV7-2 | ASSLDWTGQTQY
TRBV7-2 | ASSLAGLYYEQY
TRBV7-3 | ASSLGTWYNEQF
TRBV6-5 | ASSWDHGTSETQY
TRBV4-1 | ASSQVAQIDTQY
TRBV6-6 | ASSYFDRVYEQY
TRBV7-8 | ASSLNRGRGGELF
TRBV25-1 | ASSKSGARGETQY
TRBV5-4 | ASSLGGLAGNYNEQF
TRBV25-1 | ASSDPSATNEKLF
TRBV19 | ASSIVRPTANYGYT
TRBV5-1 | ASSLELAGGPYEQY
TRBV6-1 | ASSDVANNYGYT
TRBV6-5 | ASSLGRDYEQY
TRBV11-1 | ASSLDAWSYEQY
TRBV2 | ASSASSGTARYTQY
TRBV25-1 | ASRPQGTPHLRF
TRBV2 | ASRRGGRAGANVLT
TRBV28 | ASSSSRDRGAG
TRBV19 | ASSDRGSYEQY
TRBV29-1 | SVEVTSYFNTEAF
TRBV5-4 | ASRRQGETQY
TRBV18 | ASSPLKSGTYSGNTIY
TRBV13 | ASSLGQLVSEQF